The next 22 T cell receptor beta chains were all read from a single sample in a study of blood T cell repertoires in COVID-19. The repertoire was sequenced with immunoSEQ multiplex PCR; TCRdb's copy has only in-frame clones and lacks some. The sample records over 120,000 clones, nearly 90% being singletons. Sequenced input: peripheral blood. The receptors derive from a man aged 70-80 years with acute or convalescent COVID-19.

This chain connects TRBV19 to TRBJ1-2, with D perhaps TRBD1 (5 bases). V was shortened by 9 bases and J by 4 bases, with 15 bases between the two germline ends. The CDR3 is 13 residues long. Germline V lookup: CDR1 LNHDA, CDR2 SQIVND (reference sequence). The CDR3, as DNA: TGTGCCAGCGGGGAATCCGGGGGCTATGGCTACACCTTC. It codes for CASGESGGYGYTF.

J is TRBJ2-1 and V is TRBV5-1; D gene uncertain. The CDR3 is 10 residues long. Germline values: CDR1 SGHRS, CDR2 YFSETQ. With 5 bases removed from V and 10 bases from J, the gap between germline ends came to 7 bases. The CDR3 loop reads CASSGQEQFF. CDR3 nucleotides: TGCGCCAGCAGTGGGCAAGAGCAGTTCTTC.

CDR3 sequence (DNA): TGCGCCAGCCGGAGGGAGGGAGAGGCCAGAGATACGCAGTATTTT. Translated: CASRREGEARDTQYF. V gene TRBV5-1 combines with J gene TRBJ2-3; 7 positions match TRBD2. CDR1 is SGHRS, CDR2 YFSETQ, per germline. The CDR3 loop spans 15 amino acids. The V segment lost 7 bases and the J segment 5 bases; nucleotides outside the gene matches: 13.

This clone was counted only a few times. The chain is built from TRBV20-1 and TRBJ2-1; 9 bases are a match to TRBD2. Germline CDR1 is DFQATT and CDR2 is SNEGSKA (reference sequence). Germline trimming cut 4 bases from V and 13 bases from J; bases unmatched to any gene: 2. CDR3 length equals 10 residues. The CDR3 coding sequence is TGCAGTGCTAAGCGGGAGGCTCAGTTCTTC. Protein: CSAKREAQFF.

This clone was seen only once. The chain joins TRBV15 to TRBJ1-5; 9 bases line up with TRBD1. The CDR3 is 16 amino acids. Looked up from germline, CDR1 is LNHNV and CDR2 is YYDKDF (reference sequence). The J segment lost 2 bases and the V segment lost 0 bases, leaving 2 bases of the junction unmatched. Here the CDR3 reads CATSRDRTGGNQPQHF. For the CDR3, the DNA is TGTGCCACCAGCAGAGACCGGACAGGGGGCAATCAGCCCCAGCATTTT. Full variable domain (missing parts from reference TRBV15 and TRBJ1-5): DAMVIQNPRYQVTQFGKPVTLSCSQTLNHNVMYWYQQKSSQAPKLLFHYYDKDFNNEADTPDNFQSRRPNTSFCFLDIRSPGLGDTAMYLCATSRDRTGGNQPQHFGDGTRLSIL.

The chain is built from TRBV24-1 and TRBJ2-5; TRBD2 might be the D (7 bases). The length of the CDR3 is 15 residues. Germline CDR1 KGHDR, CDR2 SFDVKD. Deletions cut 3 bases from V and 5 bases from J, with 15 bases between. The chain's CDR3 is CATSDLRGAGETQYF. In DNA form, the CDR3 reads TGTGCCACCAGTGATCTTCGGGGGGCAGGGGAGACCCAGTACTTC.

The chain has TRBV3-1 (or the pseudogene TRBV3-2) and TRBJ1-4; D unclear. Germline CDR1 and CDR2: LGHDT and YNNKEL (reference sequence). CDR3 length: 16 residues. The V and J ends lost 1 base and 0 bases respectively, with 9 bases between them. The CDR3 protein is CASSQGATSTNEKLFF. CDR3 in DNA: TGTGCCAGCAGCCAAGGGGCCACCTCAACTAATGAAAAACTGTTTTTT.

This sequence joins TRBV18 and TRBJ1-2; the D gene is possibly TRBD1 (5 bases). Trimming removed 11 bases from V and 1 base from J, with 14 bases in between. Germline V gives CDR1 KGHSH, CDR2 LQKENI. CDR3 length: 13 amino acids. The DNA of the CDR3 is TGTGCCTCCTCGACAGATCTTAACTATGGCTACACCTTC. Its translation is CASSTDLNYGYTF.

This clone was counted once. Germline and junction disagree at one end, which may indicate a read error. V usage is TRBV7-8 and J usage is TRBJ1-5; no definite D call. In germline, CDR1 is SGHVS, CDR2 FQNEAQ. The CDR3 spans 13 residues. CDR3 in amino acids: CASSPFSNHPQHF. The CDR3 nucleotides read TGTGCCAGCAGTCCCTTTAGCAATCATCCCCAGCATTTT.

The genes are TRBV27 and TRBJ2-7; TRBD2 agrees at 9 bases. J lost 0 bases, V lost 5 bases, and 8 bases had no gene match. Germline V gene sequence: CDR1 MNHEY, CDR2 SMNVEV (reference sequence). There are 16 residues in the CDR3. CDR3 nucleotide sequence: TGTGCCAGCAGTCCCAGACTAGCGGCGAGCTCCTACGAGCAGTACTTC. Its protein product is CASSPRLAASSYEQYF.

The V and J genes are TRBV7-9 and TRBJ2-3; 8 bases fit TRBD1. V gave up 5 bases and J gave up 3 bases; unmatched junction bases: 13. There are 17 residues in the CDR3. The germline gives CDR1 SEHNR, CDR2 FQNEAQ (reference sequence). This CDR3 reads CASSLLLGQGRTDTQYF. DNA of the CDR3: TGTGCCAGCAGCCTATTACTTGGACAGGGTAGGACAGATACGCAGTATTTT.

In its sample, this clone was seen once. The chain uses TRBV30 and TRBJ2-7, with 13 bases identical to TRBD2. V shed 4 bases and J 6 bases; nucleotides not matched to a gene: 3. Looked up from germline, CDR1 is GTSNPN and CDR2 is SVGIG (reference sequence). The CDR3 has 13 amino acids. In DNA, the CDR3 is TGTGCCTGGAAACTAGCGGGAGGGGGCGAGCAGTACTTC. Amino acids: CAWKLAGGGEQYF.

The rearrangement joins TRBV19 to TRBJ2-5, with 12 bases matching TRBD1. The germline CDR1 and CDR2 sequences are LNHDA and SQIVND (reference sequence). The junction had 6 bases not matched to a gene; V was cut back by 3 bases and J by 4 bases. The CDR3 has 16 residues. The CDR3 nucleotides read TGTGCCAGTAGTATGGGGACAGGGGGCTCGTTAGAGACCCAGTACTTC. It codes for CASSMGTGGSLETQYF.

The chain employs TRBV12-3 or TRBV12-4 and TRBJ1-5; D gene ambiguous. The V gene lost 0 bases and the J gene lost 9 bases, with 9 bases spanning the gap. CDR3 length: 13 residues. Here the CDR3 reads CASSLAEAGPQHF. The CDR3 DNA is TGTGCCAGCAGTTTAGCGGAGGCGGGGCCCCAGCATTTT.

This clone was counted once. The rearrangement links TRBV27 to TRBJ2-7; TRBD2 agrees at 11 bases. J was trimmed by 3 bases and V by 5 bases; bases with no gene match: 6. Germline V gene data show CDR1 as MNHEY and CDR2 as SMNVEV (reference sequence). The CDR3 has 15 amino acids. CDR3 in DNA: TGTGCCAGCAGTCCGGGACTAGCGGAGGTCTACGAGCAGTACTTC. As protein: CASSPGLAEVYEQYF.

The chain combines TRBV25-1 with TRBJ2-3; D might be TRBD2 (6 bases). The V end was cut by 7 bases, the J end by 2 bases, with 16 bases between. In germline, CDR1 is MGHDK, CDR2 SYGVNS. There are 15 residues in the CDR3. CDR3 sequence reads: CASTSLRGSTDTQYF. The DNA for the CDR3 is TGTGCCAGCACATCCTTGCGGGGCTCCACAGATACGCAGTATTTT.

This chain connects TRBV28 to TRBJ1-1; possible D gene TRBD1, 6 bases. The germline CDR1 and CDR2 sequences are MDHEN and SYDVKM. V lost 5 bases and J lost 4, with 17 bases in between. The CDR3 covers 15 residues. The chain's CDR3 is CASSPQGQHITEAFF. CDR3 sequence (DNA): TGTGCCAGCAGTCCACAAGGACAGCACATCACTGAAGCTTTCTTT. Full variable domain (outside the CDR3, taken from reference TRBV28 and TRBJ1-1): DVKVTQSSRYLVKRTGEKVFLECVQDMDHENMFWYRQDPGLGLRLIYFSYDVKMKEKGDIPEGYSVSREKKERFSLILESASTNQTSMYLCASSPQGQHITEAFFGQGTRLTVV.

This chain links TRBV7-2 with TRBJ1-2; 7 bases match TRBD1. J gave up 7 bases and V 1 base, and 6 bases lay outside the gene matches. The germline gives CDR1 SGHTA, CDR2 FQGNSA. This CDR3 region has 14 residues. The CDR3 region is CASSLDVQGLGYTF. CDR3 bases: TGTGCCAGCAGCTTAGATGTACAGGGGCTTGGCTACACCTTC.

CDR3 nucleotides: TGTGCCTTGGGACAGGGAATTTCGACAGATACGCAGTATTTT. This translates into CALGQGISTDTQYF. The chain recombines TRBV30 with TRBJ2-3, with 9 positions matching TRBD1. CDR3 length: 14 amino acids. Germline assignment: CDR1 GTSNPN and CDR2 SVGIG (reference sequence). The J segment lost 3 bases and the V segment lost 7 bases, leaving 8 bases of the junction unmatched.

The CDR3: CASSTGGFEQFF. The CDR3 DNA reads as TGTGCCAGCAGCACGGGAGGGTTTGAGCAGTTCTTC. The chain recombines TRBV7-9 with TRBJ2-1; 8 bases map to TRBD2. Unmatched junction bases numbered 3, after V lost 5 bases and J lost 9 bases. The germline V gene encodes CDR1 SEHNR and CDR2 FQNEAQ (reference sequence). The CDR3 contains 12 residues. The full variable domain, its missing parts supplied by reference TRBV7-9 and TRBJ2-1, is DTGVSQNPRHKITKRGQNVTFRCDPISEHNRLYWYRQTLGQGPEFLTYFQNEAQLEKSRLLSDRFSAERPKGSFSTLEIQRTEQGDSAMYLCASSTGGFEQFFGPGTRLTVL.

This chain joins TRBV5-1 and TRBJ2-2; D remains unclear. This CDR3 has 14 amino acids. Germline V gives CDR1 SGHRS, CDR2 YFSETQ. Between the trimmed V and J ends, which lost 0 bases and 4 bases, there was a span of 7 bases. CDR3 in amino acids: CASSLGEFTGELFF. The CDR3 DNA is TGCGCCAGCAGCTTGGGAGAATTCACCGGGGAGCTGTTTTTT.

The rearrangement uses TRBV2 and TRBJ2-4, with D possibly matching TRBD2 (5 bases). This CDR3 is built from 15 residues. CDR1 is SNHLY, CDR2 FYNNEI, per germline. V dropped 3 bases and J dropped 0 bases, with 9 bases sitting between them. In nucleotides, the CDR3 is TGTGCCAGCAGTGACGACGGACTAGCCAAAAACATTCAGTACTTC. This translates into CASSDDGLAKNIQYF.